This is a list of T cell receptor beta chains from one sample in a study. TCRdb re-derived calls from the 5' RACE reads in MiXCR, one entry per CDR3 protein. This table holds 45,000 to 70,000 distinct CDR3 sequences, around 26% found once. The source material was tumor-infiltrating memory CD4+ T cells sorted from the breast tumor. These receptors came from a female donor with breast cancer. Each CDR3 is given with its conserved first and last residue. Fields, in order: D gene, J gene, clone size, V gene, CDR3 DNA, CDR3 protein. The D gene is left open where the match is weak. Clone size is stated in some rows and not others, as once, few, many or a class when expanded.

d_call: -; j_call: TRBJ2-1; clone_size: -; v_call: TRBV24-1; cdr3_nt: TGTGCCACTAGAACAAAATCTAGGGACAATGAGCAGTTCTTC; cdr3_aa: CATRTKSRDNEQFF
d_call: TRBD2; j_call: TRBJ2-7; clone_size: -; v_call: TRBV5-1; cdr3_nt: TGCGCCAGCAGCCCCCTCGGGGAGGGCTACGAGCAGTACTTC; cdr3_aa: CASSPLGEGYEQYF
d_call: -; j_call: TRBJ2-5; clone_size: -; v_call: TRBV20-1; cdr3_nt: TGCAGTGCTAGAGGGGATCCGGGAGAGACCAAGTACTTC; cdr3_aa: CSARGDPGETKYF
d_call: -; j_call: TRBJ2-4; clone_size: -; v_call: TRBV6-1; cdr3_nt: TGTGCCAGCAGCCGGCAAGCCAAAAACATTCAGTACTTC; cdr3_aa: CASSRQAKNIQYF
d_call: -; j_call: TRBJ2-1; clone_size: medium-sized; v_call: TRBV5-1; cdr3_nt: TGCGCCAGCGTCCGGTCCTCGGGAGAACGGTACAATGAGCAGTTCTTC; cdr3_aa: CASVRSSGERYNEQFF
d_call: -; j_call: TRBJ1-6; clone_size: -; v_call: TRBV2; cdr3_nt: TGTGCCAGCAGGGGGGACTATAATTCACCCCTCCACTTT; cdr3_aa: CASRGDYNSPLHF
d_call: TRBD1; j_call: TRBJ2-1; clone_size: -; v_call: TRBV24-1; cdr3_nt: TGTGCCACCAGCGATCCGGGACAGGGGTCCAATGAGCAGTTCTTC; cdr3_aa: CATSDPGQGSNEQFF
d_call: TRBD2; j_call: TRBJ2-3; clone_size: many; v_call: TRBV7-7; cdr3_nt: TGTGCTAGCAGCTCCTTAGCGGGACCCACAGATACGCAGTATTTT; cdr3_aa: CASSSLAGPTDTQYF
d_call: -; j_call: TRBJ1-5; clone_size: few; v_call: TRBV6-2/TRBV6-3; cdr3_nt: TGTGCCAGCAACGCCCACTATAGCAATCAGCCCCAGCATTTT; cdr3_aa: CASNAHYSNQPQHF
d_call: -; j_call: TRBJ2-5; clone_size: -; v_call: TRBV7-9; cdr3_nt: TGTGCCAGCAGCGCCTCCCTTCCGACCCAGTACTTC; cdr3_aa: CASSASLPTQYF
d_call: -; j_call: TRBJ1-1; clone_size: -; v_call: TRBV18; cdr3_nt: TGTGCCAGCTCACTGACAGACACTGAAGCTTTCTTT; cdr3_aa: CASSLTDTEAFF
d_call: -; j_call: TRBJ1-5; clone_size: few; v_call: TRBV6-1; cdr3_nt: TGTGCCAGCACTGGGGGCGGTCAGCCCCAGCATTTT; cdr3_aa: CASTGGGQPQHF
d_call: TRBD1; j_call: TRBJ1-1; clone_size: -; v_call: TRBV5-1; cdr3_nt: TGCGCCAGCAGCCCGGGACTACGGGACAGCTTATTCGAAGCTTTCTTT; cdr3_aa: CASSPGLRDSLFEAFF
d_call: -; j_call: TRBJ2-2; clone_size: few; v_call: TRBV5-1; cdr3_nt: TGCGCCAGCAGCTTGTATCAGGCGAACACCGGGGAGCTGTTTTTT; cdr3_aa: CASSLYQANTGELFF
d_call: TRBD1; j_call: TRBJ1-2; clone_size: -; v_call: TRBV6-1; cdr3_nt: TGTGCCAGCAGCGAAGACAGGGGATATTATGGCTGCACCTTC; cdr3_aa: CASSEDRGYYGCTF
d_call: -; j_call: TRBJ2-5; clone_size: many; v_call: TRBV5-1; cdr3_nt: TGCGCCAGCAGCCCGGGCAGTACCCTTCAAGAGACCCAGTACTTC; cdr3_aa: CASSPGSTLQETQYF
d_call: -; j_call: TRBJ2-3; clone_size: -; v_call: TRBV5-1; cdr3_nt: TGCGCCAGCAGCTCTGGCCCCCCGGGCACAGATACGCAGTATTTT; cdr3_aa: CASSSGPPGTDTQYF
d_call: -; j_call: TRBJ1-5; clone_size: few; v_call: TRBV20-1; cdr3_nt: TGCAGTGCTCCCGGGGGGCCCGGGACCCAGCATTTT; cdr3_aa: CSAPGGPGTQHF
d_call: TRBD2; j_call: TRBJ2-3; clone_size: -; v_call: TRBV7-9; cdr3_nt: TGTGCCAGCAGCTCGTATAGCGGGAGTTACCTAGATACGCAGTATTTT; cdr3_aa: CASSSYSGSYLDTQYF
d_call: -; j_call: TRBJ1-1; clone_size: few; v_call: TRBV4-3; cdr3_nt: TGCGCCAGCAGCCAAGATGTTGGGACGCCTGAAGCTTTCTTT; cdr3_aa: CASSQDVGTPEAFF
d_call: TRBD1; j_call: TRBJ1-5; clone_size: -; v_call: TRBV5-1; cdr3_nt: TGCTCCAGCAGCATCGGGACAGGGAATCAGCCCCAGCATTTT; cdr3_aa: CSSSIGTGNQPQHF
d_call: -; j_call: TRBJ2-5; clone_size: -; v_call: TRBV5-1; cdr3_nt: TGCGCCAGCAGCTTGGGGTCTAGCGCGGAGACCCAGTACTTC; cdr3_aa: CASSLGSSAETQYF
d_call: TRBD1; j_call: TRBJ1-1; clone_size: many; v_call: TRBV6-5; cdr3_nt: TGTGCCAGCAGTTACCGTTGGACAGGGGGCAGAGGCACTGAAGCTTTCTTT; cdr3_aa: CASSYRWTGGRGTEAFF
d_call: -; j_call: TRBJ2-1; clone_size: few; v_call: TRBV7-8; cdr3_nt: TGTGCCAGCAAGGTCTCGGGATCGTACAATGAGCAGTGCTTC; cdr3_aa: CASKVSGSYNEQCF
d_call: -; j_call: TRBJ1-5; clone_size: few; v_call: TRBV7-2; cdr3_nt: TGTGCCAGCAGCTTATTAAGCGGTTTGGGCAATCAGCCCCAGCATTTT; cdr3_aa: CASSLLSGLGNQPQHF
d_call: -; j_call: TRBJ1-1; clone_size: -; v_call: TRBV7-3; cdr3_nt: TGTGTCAGCTCCCTGGAATTGAACACTGAAGCTTTCTTT; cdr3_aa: CVSSLELNTEAFF
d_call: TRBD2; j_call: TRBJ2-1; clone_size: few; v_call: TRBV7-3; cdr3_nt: TGTGCCAGCAGCGCAAGGACTAGCGGGTATGGCGATGAGCAGTTCTTC; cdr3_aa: CASSARTSGYGDEQFF
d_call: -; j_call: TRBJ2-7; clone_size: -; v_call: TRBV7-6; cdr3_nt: TGTGCCAGCCAGAGGGAACCCGGGACGATCGAGCAGTACTTC; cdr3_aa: CASQREPGTIEQYF
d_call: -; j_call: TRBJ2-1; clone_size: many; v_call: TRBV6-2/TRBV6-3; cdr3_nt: TGTGCCAGCAAACCGAATGAGGGCGATGAGCAGTTCTTC; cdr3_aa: CASKPNEGDEQFF
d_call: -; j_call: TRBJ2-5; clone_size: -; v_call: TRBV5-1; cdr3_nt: TGCGCCAGCAGCTTGGGGGAGCCCCAAGAGACCCAGTACTTC; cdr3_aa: CASSLGEPQETQYF
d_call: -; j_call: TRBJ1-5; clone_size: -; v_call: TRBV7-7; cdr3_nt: TGTGCTAGCAGCTTAACTGACCGGGACGGATATAGCAATCAGCCCCAGCATTTT; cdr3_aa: CASSLTDRDGYSNQPQHF
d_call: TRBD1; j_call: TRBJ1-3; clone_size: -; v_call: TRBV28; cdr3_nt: TGTGCCAGCAGCCACAGGGGAAACGCTGGAAACACCATATATTTT; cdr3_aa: CASSHRGNAGNTIYF
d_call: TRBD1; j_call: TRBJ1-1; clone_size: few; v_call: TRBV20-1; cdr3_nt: TGCAGTGCTAGGGACACCGGGACAGTTGTCGAAGCTTTCTTT; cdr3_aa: CSARDTGTVVEAFF
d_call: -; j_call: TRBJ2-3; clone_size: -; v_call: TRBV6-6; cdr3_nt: TGTGCCAGCAGTTACTCACCCCCCGATACGCAGTATTTT; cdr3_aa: CASSYSPPDTQYF
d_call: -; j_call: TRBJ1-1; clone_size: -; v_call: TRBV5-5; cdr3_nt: TGTGCCAGCAGCTTAGAAGCGAGTTCTTACACTGAAGCTTTCTTT; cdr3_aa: CASSLEASSYTEAFF
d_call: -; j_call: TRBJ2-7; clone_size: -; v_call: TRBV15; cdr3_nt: TGTGCCACCAGCAGGGGCGACGGACATTACTCCTACGAGCAGTACTTC; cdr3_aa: CATSRGDGHYSYEQYF
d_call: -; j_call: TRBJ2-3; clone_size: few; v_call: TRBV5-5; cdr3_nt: TGTGCCAGCACCCCTTCCGGGATCACAGATACGCAGTATTTT; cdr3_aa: CASTPSGITDTQYF
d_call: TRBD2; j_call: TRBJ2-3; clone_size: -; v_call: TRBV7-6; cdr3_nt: TGTGCCAGCAGCCCGACTAGCGGGGCCCTCGGGGATACGCAGTATTTT; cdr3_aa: CASSPTSGALGDTQYF